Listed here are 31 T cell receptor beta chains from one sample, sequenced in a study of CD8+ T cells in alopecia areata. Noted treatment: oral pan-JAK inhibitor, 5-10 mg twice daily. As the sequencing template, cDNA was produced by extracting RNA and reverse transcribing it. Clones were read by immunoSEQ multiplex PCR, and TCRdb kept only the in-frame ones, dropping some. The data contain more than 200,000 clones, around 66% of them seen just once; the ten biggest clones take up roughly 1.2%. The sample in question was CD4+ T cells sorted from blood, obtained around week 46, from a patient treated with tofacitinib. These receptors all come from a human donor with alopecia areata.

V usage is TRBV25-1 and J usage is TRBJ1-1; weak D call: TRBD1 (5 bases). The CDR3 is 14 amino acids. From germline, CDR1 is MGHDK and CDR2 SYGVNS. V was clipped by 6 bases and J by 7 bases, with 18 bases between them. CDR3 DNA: TGTGCCAGCAGCCAGACCGGCAGGGCCATTGAAGCTTTCTTT. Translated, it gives CASSQTGRAIEAFF.

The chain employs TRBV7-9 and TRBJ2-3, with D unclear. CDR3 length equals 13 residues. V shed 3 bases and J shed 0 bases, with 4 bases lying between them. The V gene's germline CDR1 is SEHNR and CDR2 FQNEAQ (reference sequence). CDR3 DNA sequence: TGTGCCAGCAGCTTGCAAAGCACAGATACGCAGTATTTT. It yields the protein CASSLQSTDTQYF.

The CDR3 region is CASSALQGSMNTEAFF. The CDR3 DNA is TGTGCCAGTAGTGCGCTACAGGGGTCCATGAACACTGAAGCTTTCTTT. The chain recombines TRBV19 with TRBJ1-1; 7 nucleotides align to TRBD1. V was clipped by 5 bases and J by 0 bases; unmatched bases: 9. The CDR3 has 16 amino acids. The germline V gene encodes CDR1 LNHDA and CDR2 SQIVND (reference sequence).

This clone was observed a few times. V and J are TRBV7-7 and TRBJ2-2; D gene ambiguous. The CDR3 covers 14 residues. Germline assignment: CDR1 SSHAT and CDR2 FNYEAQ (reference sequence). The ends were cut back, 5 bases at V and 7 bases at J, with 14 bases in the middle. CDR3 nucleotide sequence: TGTGCCAGCAGCCCAGGCCGGTCCGGCGGGGAGCTGTTTTTT. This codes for CASSPGRSGGELFF.

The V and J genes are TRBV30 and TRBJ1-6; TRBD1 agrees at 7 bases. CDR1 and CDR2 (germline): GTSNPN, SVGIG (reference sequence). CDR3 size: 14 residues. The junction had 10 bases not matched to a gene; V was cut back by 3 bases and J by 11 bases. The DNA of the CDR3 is TGTGCCTGGAGCGACGGGACAGTAGTTGCACCCCTCCACTTT. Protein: CAWSDGTVVAPLHF.

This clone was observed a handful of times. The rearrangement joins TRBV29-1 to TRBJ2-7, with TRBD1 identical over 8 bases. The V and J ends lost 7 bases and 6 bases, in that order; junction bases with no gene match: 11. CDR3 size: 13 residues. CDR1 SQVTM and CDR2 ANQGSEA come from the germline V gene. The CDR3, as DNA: TGCAGCGCCGCGGACAGGGCTCTGCTCGAGCAGTACTTC. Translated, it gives CSAADRALLEQYF.

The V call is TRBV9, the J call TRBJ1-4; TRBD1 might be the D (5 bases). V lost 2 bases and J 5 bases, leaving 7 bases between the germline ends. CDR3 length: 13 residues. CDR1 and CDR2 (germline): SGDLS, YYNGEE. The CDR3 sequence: CASSVRENEKLFF. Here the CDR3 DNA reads TGTGCCAGCAGCGTCAGGGAAAATGAAAAACTGTTTTTT. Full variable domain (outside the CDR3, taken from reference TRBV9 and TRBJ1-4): DSGVTQTPKHLITATGQRVTLRCSPRSGDLSVYWYQQSLDQGLQFLIQYYNGEERAKGNILERFSAQQFPDLHSELNLSSLELGDSALYFCASSVRENEKLFFGSGTQLSVL.

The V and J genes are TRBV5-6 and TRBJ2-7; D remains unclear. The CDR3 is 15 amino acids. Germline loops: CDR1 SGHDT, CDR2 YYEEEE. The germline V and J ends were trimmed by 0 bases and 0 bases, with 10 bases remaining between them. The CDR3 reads CASSLVRLRSYEQYF. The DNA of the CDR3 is TGTGCCAGCAGCTTGGTCAGGTTACGCTCCTACGAGCAGTACTTC.

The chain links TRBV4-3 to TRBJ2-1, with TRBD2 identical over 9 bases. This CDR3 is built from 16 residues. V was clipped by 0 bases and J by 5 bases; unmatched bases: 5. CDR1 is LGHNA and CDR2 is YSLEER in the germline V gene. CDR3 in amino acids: CASSQEYERGDNEQFF. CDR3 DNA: TGCGCCAGCAGCCAAGAATATGAGCGGGGGGACAATGAGCAGTTCTTC.

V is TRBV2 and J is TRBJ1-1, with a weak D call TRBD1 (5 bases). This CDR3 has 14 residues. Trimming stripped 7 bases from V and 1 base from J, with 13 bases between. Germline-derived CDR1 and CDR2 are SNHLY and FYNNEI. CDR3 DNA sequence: TGTGCCAGCACTGCTCGGGGGGAGAACACTGAAGCTTTCTTT. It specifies CASTARGENTEAFF.

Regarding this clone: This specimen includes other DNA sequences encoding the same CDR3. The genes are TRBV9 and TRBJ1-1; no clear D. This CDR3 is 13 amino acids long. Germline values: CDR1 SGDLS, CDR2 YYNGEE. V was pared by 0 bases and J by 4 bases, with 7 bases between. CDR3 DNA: TGTGCCAGCAGCGTAGTAGGGAGCACTGAAGCTTTCTTT. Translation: CASSVVGSTEAFF.

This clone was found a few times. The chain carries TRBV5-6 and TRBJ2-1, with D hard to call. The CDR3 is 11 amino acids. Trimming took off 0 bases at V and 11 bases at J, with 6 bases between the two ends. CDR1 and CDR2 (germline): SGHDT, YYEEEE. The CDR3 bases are TGTGCCAGCAGCTTGGGGGATCAGCAGTTCTTC. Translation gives CASSLGDQQFF.

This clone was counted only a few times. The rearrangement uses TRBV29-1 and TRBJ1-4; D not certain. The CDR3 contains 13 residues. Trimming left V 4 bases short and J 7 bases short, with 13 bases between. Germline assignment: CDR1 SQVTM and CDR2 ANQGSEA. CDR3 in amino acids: CSVAPDTREKLFF. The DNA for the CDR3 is TGCAGCGTTGCCCCAGATACTCGTGAAAAACTGTTTTTT.

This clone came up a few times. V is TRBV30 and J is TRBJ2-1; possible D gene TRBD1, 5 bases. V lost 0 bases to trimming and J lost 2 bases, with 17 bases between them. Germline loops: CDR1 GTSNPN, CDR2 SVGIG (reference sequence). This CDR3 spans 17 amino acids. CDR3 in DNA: TGTGCCTGGAGTGTACGGATGGGCAGGGTGACCTACAATGAGCAGTTCTTC. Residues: CAWSVRMGRVTYNEQFF.

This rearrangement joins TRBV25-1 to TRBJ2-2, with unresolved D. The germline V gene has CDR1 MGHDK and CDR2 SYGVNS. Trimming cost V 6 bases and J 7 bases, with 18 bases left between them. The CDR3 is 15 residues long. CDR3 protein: CASSQTQVTVGELFF. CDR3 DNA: TGTGCCAGCAGCCAGACCCAAGTAACCGTCGGGGAGCTGTTTTTT.

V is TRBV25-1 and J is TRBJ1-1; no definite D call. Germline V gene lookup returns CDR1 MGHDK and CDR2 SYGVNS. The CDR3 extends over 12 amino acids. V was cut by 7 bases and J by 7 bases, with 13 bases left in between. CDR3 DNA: TGTGCCAGCAACATTGGGGAAGGTGAAGCTTTCTTT. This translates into CASNIGEGEAFF.

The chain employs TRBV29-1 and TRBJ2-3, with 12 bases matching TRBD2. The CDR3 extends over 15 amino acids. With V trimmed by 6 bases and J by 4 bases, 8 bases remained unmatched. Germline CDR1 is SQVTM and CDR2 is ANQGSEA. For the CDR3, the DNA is TGCAGCGTCGCGAGGTCTAGCGGGGGGGCAGATACGCAGTATTTT. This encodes CSVARSSGGADTQYF.

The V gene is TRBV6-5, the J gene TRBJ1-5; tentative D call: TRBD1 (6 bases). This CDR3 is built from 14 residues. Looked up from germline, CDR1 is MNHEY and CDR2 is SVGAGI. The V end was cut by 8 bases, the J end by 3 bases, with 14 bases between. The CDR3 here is CASGSTGTNQPQHF. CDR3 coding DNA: TGTGCCAGCGGATCAACAGGGACCAATCAGCCCCAGCATTTT.

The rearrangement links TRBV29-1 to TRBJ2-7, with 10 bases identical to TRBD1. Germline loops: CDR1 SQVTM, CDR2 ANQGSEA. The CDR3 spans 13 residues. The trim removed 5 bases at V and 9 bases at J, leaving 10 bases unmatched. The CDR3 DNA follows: TGCAGCGTTTTGGCGGGACAGGGGTCGGCGCAGTACTTC. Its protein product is CSVLAGQGSAQYF.

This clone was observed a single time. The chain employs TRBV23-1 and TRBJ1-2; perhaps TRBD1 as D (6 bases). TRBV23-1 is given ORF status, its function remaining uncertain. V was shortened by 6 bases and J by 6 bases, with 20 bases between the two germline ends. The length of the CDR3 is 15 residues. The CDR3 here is CASSQGCGAGDGYTF. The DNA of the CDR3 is TGCGCCAGCAGCCAGGGGTGTGGGGCAGGGGATGGCTACACCTTC.

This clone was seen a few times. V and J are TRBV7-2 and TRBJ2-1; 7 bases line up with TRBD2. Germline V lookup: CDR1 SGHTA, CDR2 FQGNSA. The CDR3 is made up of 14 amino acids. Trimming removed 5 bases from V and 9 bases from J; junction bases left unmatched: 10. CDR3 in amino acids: CASSPNGGMGEQFF. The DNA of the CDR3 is TGTGCCAGCAGCCCGAACGGGGGGATGGGTGAGCAGTTCTTC.

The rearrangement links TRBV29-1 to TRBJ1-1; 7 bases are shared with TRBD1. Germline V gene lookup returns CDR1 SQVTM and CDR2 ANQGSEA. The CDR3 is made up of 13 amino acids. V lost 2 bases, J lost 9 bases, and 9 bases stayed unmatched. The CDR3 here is CSVELPFRGKAFF. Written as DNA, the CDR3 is TGCAGCGTTGAACTTCCGTTCAGGGGGAAAGCTTTCTTT.

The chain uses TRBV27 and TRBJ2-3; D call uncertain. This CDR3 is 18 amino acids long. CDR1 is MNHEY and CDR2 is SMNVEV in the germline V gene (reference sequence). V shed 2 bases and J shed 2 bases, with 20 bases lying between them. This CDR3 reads CASSLIGSPSRLTDTQYF. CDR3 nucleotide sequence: TGTGCCAGCAGTTTAATTGGCTCTCCCTCCCGACTCACAGATACGCAGTATTTT.

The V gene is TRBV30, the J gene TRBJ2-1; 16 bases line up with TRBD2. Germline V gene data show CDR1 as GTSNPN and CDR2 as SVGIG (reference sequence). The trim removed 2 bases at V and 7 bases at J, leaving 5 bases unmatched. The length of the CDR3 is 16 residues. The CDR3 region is CAWSPGTSGGVNEQFF. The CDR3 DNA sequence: TGTGCCTGGAGTCCCGGGACTAGCGGGGGGGTTAATGAGCAGTTCTTC.

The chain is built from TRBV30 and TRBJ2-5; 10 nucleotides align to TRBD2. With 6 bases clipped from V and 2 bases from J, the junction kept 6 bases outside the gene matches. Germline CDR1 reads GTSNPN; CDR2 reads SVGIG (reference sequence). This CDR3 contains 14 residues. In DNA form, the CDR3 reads TGTGCCTGTTCTAGCGGGGGACTTCAAGAGACCCAGTACTTC. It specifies CACSSGGLQETQYF.

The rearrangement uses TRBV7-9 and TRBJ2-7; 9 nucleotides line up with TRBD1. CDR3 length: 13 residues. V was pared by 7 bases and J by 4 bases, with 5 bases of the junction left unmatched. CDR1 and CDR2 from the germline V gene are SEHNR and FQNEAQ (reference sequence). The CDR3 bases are TGTGCCAGCACCCGGACAGGGGTGTACGAGCAGTACTTC. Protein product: CASTRTGVYEQYF.

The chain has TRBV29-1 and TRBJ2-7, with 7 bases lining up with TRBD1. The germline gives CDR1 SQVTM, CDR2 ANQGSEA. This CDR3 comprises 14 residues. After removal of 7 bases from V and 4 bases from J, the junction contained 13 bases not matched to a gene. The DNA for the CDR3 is TGCAGCGCAATGAGCCCAGGGGGTGGATACGAGCAGTACTTC. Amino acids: CSAMSPGGGYEQYF.

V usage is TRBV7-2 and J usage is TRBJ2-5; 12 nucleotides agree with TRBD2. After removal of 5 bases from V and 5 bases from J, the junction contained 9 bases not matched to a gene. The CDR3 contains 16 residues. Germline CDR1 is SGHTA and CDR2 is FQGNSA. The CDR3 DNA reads TGTGCCAGCAGCATAAGACTAGCGGGGGCCGGGGAGACCCAGTACTTC. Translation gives CASSIRLAGAGETQYF.

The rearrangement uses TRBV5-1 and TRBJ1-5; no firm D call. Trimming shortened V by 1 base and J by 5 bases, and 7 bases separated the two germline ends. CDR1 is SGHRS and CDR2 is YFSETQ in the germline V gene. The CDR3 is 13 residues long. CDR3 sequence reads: CASSLLPDQPQHF. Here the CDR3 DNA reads TGCGCCAGCAGCTTGTTACCGGATCAGCCCCAGCATTTT.

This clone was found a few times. The CDR3 sequence is CAWSVRAGGGYTF. The CDR3 coding sequence is TGTGCCTGGAGTGTAAGGGCAGGGGGTGGCTACACCTTC. This chain uses TRBV30 with TRBJ1-2; 7 positions agree with TRBD1. The junction had 5 bases not matched to a gene; V was cut back by 0 bases and J by 7 bases. CDR3 length: 13 residues. Germline CDR1 and CDR2: GTSNPN and SVGIG (reference sequence).

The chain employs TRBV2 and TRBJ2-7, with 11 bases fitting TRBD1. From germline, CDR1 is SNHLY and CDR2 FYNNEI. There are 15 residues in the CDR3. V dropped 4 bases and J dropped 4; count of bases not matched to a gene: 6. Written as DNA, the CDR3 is TGTGCCAGCAGTGCTACGGGACAGGGGGGATACGAGCAGTACTTC. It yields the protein CASSATGQGGYEQYF.